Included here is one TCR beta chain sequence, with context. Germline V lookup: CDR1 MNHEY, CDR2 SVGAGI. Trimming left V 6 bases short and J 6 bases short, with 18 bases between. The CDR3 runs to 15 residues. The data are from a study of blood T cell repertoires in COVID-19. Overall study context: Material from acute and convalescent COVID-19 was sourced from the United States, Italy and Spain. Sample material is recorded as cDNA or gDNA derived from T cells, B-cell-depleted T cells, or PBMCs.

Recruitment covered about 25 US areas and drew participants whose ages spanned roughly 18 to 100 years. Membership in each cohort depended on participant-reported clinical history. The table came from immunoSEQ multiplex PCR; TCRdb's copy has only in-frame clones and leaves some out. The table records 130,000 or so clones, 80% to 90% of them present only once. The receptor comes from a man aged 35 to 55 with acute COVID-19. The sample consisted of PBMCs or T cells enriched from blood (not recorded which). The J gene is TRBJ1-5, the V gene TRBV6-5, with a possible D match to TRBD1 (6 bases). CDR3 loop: CASSGLSGGVQPQHF. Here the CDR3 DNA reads TGTGCCAGCAGCGGACTTTCTGGGGGCGTTCAGCCCCAGCATTTT.